This T cell receptor beta chain was profiled in a study of blood T cell repertoires in COVID-19. The wider study: The samples span acute and convalescent COVID-19 from the United States, Italy and Spain. Sources were T cells, B-cell-depleted T cells, or PBMCs; the material itself was cDNA or gDNA.

The V gene lost 2 bases and the J gene lost 4 bases, with 8 bases spanning the gap. The CDR3 extends over 13 amino acids. Looked up from germline, CDR1 is SGHTA and CDR2 is FQGNSA. As handled by the study authors: Estimation of nucleated cell counts relied on the amplification of reference gene primers. Using immunoSEQ multiplex PCR, the repertoire was profiled, and TCRdb retains in-frame clones only, with some absent. V, J and clone size reflect that table, while D and trimming were determined from the DNA. The sample includes roughly 92,000 clones, roughly 83% seen only once; the top ten take 25% to 40%.

The sequence derives from a woman older than 75 with active or convalescent COVID-19. Specimen: peripheral blood. This chain links TRBV7-2 with TRBJ1-2; no reliable D call. The CDR3 spells CASSLSPPYGYTF. The CDR3 DNA reads TGTGCCAGCAGCTTATCTCCTCCCTATGGCTACACCTTC.